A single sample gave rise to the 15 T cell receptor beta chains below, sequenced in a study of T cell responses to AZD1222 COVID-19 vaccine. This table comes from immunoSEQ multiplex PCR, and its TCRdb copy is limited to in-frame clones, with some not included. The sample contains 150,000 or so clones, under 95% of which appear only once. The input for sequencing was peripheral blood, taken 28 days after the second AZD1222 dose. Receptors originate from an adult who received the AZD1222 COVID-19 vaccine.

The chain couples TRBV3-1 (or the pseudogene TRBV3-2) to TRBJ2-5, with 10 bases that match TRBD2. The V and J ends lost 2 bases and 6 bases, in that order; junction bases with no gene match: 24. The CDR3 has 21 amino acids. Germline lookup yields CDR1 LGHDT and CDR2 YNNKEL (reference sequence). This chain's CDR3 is CASSQKQGVELAGRSGKTQYF. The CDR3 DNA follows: TGTGCCAGCAGCCAAAAACAGGGGGTAGAACTAGCGGGACGGTCCGGGAAGACCCAGTACTTC.

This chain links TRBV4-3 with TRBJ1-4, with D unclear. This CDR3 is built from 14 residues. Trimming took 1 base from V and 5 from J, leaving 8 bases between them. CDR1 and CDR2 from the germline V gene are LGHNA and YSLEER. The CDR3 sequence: CASSQGQLNEKLFF. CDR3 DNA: TGCGCCAGCAGCCAAGGTCAGCTCAATGAAAAACTGTTTTTT.

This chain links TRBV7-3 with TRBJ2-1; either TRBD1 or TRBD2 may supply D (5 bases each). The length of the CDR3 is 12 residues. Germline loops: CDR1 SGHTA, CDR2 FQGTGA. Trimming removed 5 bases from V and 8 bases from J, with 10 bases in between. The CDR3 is CASSPRGDEQFF. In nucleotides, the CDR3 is TGTGCCAGCAGCCCCCGAGGGGATGAGCAGTTCTTC.

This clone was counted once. The DNA of the CDR3 is TGTGCCAGCAGAAGGGGATTCAGCTCCTACAATGAGCAGTTCTTC. Its protein product is CASRRGFSSYNEQFF. The chain recombines TRBV27 with TRBJ2-1, with a tentative D call TRBD1 (5 bases). The V gene's germline CDR1 is MNHEY and CDR2 SMNVEV (reference sequence). The CDR3 has 15 amino acids. The ends were cut back, 6 bases at V and 0 bases at J, with 12 bases in the middle.

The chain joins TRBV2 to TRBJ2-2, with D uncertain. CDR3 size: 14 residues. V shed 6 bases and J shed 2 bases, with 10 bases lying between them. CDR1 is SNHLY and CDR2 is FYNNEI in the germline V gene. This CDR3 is CASRGSGNTGELFF. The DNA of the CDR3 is TGTGCCAGCAGGGGTTCCGGAAACACCGGGGAGCTGTTTTTT.

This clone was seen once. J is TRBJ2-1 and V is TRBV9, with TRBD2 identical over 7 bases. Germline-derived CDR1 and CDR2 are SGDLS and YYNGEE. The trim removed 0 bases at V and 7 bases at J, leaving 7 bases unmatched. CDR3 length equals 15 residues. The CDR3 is CASSVVGGGENEQFF. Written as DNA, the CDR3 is TGTGCCAGCAGCGTAGTTGGGGGAGGGGAGAATGAGCAGTTCTTC.

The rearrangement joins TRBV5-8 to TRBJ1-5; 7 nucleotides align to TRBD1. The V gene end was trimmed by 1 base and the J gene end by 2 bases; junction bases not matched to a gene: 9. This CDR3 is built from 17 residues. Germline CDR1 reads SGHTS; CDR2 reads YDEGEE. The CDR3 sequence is CASSLLVNRGGNQPQHF. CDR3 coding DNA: TGTGCCAGCAGCTTGTTAGTTAACAGGGGAGGCAATCAGCCCCAGCATTTT.

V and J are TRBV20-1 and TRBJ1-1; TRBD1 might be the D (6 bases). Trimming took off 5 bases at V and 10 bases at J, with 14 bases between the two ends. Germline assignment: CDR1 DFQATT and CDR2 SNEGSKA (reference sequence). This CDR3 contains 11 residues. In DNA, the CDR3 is TGCAGTGCTCCGTTGGGGGCTGGAGCTTTCTTT. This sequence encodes CSAPLGAGAFF.

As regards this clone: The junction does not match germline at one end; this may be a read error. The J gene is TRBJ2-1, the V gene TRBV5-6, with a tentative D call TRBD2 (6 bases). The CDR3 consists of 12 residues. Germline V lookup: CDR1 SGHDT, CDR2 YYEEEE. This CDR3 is CASSSGLTLSLF. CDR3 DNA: TGTGCCAGCAGTTCTGGACTAACTCTTTCGCTCTTC.

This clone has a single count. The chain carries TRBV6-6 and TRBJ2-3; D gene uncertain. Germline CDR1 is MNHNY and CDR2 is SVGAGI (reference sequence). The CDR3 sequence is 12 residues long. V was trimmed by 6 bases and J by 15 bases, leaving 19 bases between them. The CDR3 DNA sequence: TGTGCCAGCAGACAAGTGACTGGGATCCGATATTTT. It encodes CASRQVTGIRYF.

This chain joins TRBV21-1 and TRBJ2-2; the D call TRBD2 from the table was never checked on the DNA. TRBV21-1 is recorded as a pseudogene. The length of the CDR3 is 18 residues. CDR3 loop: CASSQRGRGLSNTGELFF. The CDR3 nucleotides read TGTGCCAGCAGCCAAAGGGGGAGGGGCTTATCGAACACCGGGGAGCTGTTTTTT.

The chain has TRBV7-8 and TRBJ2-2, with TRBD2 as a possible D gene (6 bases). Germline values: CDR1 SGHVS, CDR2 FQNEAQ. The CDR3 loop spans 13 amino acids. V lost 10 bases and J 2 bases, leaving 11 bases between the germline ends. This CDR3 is CATISGNTGELFF. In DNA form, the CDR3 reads TGTGCCACAATTAGCGGCAACACCGGGGAGCTGTTTTTT. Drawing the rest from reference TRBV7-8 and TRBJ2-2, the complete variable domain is GAGVSQSPRYKVAKRGQDVALRCDPISGHVSLFWYQQALGQGPEFLTYFQNEAQLDKSGLPSDRFFAERPEGSVSTLKIQRTQQEDSAVYLCATISGNTGELFFGEGSRLTVL.

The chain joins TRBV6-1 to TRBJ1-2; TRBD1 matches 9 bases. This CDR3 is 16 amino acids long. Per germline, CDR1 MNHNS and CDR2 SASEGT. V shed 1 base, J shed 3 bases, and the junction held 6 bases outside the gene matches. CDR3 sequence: CASSEGGQGFYYGYTF. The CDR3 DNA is TGTGCCAGCAGTGAAGGAGGACAGGGGTTCTACTATGGCTACACCTTC.

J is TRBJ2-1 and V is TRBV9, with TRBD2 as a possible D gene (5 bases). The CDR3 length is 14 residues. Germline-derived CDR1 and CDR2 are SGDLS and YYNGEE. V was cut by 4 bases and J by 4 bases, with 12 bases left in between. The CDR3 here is CASSRTGIYNEQFF. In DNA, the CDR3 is TGTGCCAGCAGCCGGACTGGAATATACAATGAGCAGTTCTTC.

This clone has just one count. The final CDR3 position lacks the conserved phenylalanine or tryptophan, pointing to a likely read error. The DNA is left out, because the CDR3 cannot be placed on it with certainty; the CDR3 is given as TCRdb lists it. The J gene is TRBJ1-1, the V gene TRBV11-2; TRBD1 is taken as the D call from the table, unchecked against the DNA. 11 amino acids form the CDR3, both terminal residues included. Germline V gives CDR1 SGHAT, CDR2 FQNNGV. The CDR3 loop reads CASSLGGQGAS.